This is a list of T cell receptor beta chains from one sample in a study of blood T cell repertoires in COVID-19. Some clones are missing from TCRdb's copy, which holds only in-frame ones; the method was immunoSEQ multiplex PCR. The data show hundreds of thousands of clones, 89% seen once. The source material was peripheral blood. All receptors come from a woman in her sixties or seventies with acute or convalescent COVID-19. CDR3s include the opening cysteine and the closing phenylalanine or tryptophan. Fields, in order: V gene, D gene, J gene, CDR3 protein, CDR3 DNA. A D gene is named only where the DNA matches it firmly.

v_call: TRBV7-9; d_call: -; j_call: TRBJ2-1; cdr3_aa: CASRADLHEQFF; cdr3_nt: TGTGCCAGCAGGGCGGATTTGCATGAGCAGTTCTTC
v_call: TRBV5-5; d_call: -; j_call: TRBJ1-3; cdr3_aa: CASSRGENSGNTIYF; cdr3_nt: TGTGCCAGCAGCCGAGGAGAGAACTCTGGAAACACCATATATTTT
v_call: TRBV12-3/TRBV12-4; d_call: -; j_call: TRBJ1-2; cdr3_aa: CAAWGQFYGYTF; cdr3_nt: TGTGCCGCCTGGGGGCAGTTTTATGGCTACACCTTC
v_call: TRBV18; d_call: -; j_call: TRBJ2-2; cdr3_aa: CASSPIGTSPTGELFF; cdr3_nt: TGTGCCAGCTCACCGATAGGGACATCCCCCACCGGGGAGCTGTTTTTT
v_call: TRBV4-3; d_call: -; j_call: TRBJ2-1; cdr3_aa: CASSPDRYNEQFF; cdr3_nt: TGCGCCAGCAGCCCAGACCGCTACAATGAGCAGTTCTTC
v_call: TRBV6-2/TRBV6-3; d_call: -; j_call: TRBJ2-7; cdr3_aa: CASSFLTYEQYF; cdr3_nt: TGTGCCAGCAGCTTCCTGACTTACGAGCAGTACTTC
v_call: TRBV28; d_call: -; j_call: TRBJ2-1; cdr3_aa: CASSLVTYNEQFF; cdr3_nt: TGTGCCAGCAGTTTAGTCACCTACAATGAGCAGTTCTTC
v_call: TRBV18; d_call: -; j_call: TRBJ2-7; cdr3_aa: CASSDENSYEQYF; cdr3_nt: TGTGCCAGCTCGGATGAAAACAGCTACGAGCAGTACTTC
v_call: TRBV24-1; d_call: -; j_call: TRBJ2-3; cdr3_aa: CATSDLRSEGSRDTQYF; cdr3_nt: TGTGCCACCAGTGATTTGAGGAGCGAGGGTTCAAGAGATACGCAGTATTTT
v_call: TRBV6-6; d_call: TRBD1; j_call: TRBJ1-1; cdr3_aa: CASSYDSGGRPEAFF; cdr3_nt: TGTGCCAGCAGTTACGATTCAGGGGGCCGACCTGAAGCTTTCTTT
v_call: TRBV6-6; d_call: -; j_call: TRBJ1-1; cdr3_aa: CASSYSVVPNTEAFF; cdr3_nt: TGTGCCAGCAGTTACTCGGTAGTTCCTAACACTGAAGCTTTCTTT
v_call: TRBV7-2; d_call: -; j_call: TRBJ2-2; cdr3_aa: CASSPPAGELFF; cdr3_nt: TGTGCCAGCAGCCCCCCAGCCGGGGAGCTGTTTTTT